These 20 T cell receptor beta chains were all obtained from the same sample, sequenced in a study of cytomegalovirus exposure and HLA in healthy donors. The primer mix had 60 Vbeta and 13 Jbeta primers. Clones were read by immunoSEQ multiplex PCR, and TCRdb kept only the in-frame ones, dropping some. The repertoire includes around 130,000 clones, over 65% of them detected once, and roughly 1.2% sits in the top ten. The sequenced sample consisted of PBMCs. The receptors originated from a man aged 45-65 years in good health and CMV-seronegative.

The chain links TRBV28 to TRBJ1-5; a weak D match, TRBD1 (6 bases). Germline CDR1 MDHEN, CDR2 SYDVKM. V was shortened by 5 bases and J by 12 bases, with 23 bases between the two germline ends. This CDR3 contains 15 residues. The CDR3 is CASSPTGGRVRDQHF. CDR3 DNA: TGTGCCAGCAGTCCAACCGGGGGGCGGGTGAGGGACCAGCATTTT.

The CDR3 bases are TGTGCCAGCAGTGAGACTGGGACAGGGTACAATGAGCAGTTCTTC. It specifies CASSETGTGYNEQFF. The J gene is TRBJ2-1, the V gene TRBV2; 9 bases agree with TRBD1. V lost 3 bases, J lost 4 bases, and 4 bases stayed unmatched. CDR1 is SNHLY, CDR2 FYNNEI, per germline. The CDR3 has 15 amino acids.

The CDR3 nucleotides read TGTGCCAGCAGCTTAGAACAGGGTGAGACCCAGTACTTC. It is translated as CASSLEQGETQYF. The chain joins TRBV11-3 to TRBJ2-5, with D perhaps TRBD1 (6 bases). CDR3 size: 13 residues. The V and J ends lost 0 bases and 5 bases respectively, with 7 bases between them. The germline gives CDR1 SGHNT, CDR2 YENEEA.

The chain recombines TRBV18 with TRBJ2-2; no firm D call. CDR1 KGHSH and CDR2 LQKENI come from the germline V gene. Trimming shortened V by 3 bases and J by 5 bases, and 13 bases separated the two germline ends. CDR3 length equals 15 residues. CDR3 sequence: CASSPPSKPTGELFF. In nucleotides, the CDR3 is TGTGCCAGCTCACCTCCGAGCAAACCTACCGGGGAGCTGTTTTTT. Complete variable domain (other parts from reference TRBV18 and TRBJ2-2): NAGVMQNPRHLVRRRGQEARLRCSPMKGHSHVYWYRQLPEEGLKFMVYLQKENIIDESGMPKERFSAEFPKEGPSILRIQQVVRGDSAAYFCASSPPSKPTGELFFGEGSRLTVL.

The V call is TRBV29-1, the J call TRBJ1-1; 7 bases fit TRBD1. The CDR3 totals 13 residues. Germline V gene data show CDR1 as SQVTM and CDR2 as ANQGSEA. V trimming: 7 bases; J trimming: 1 base; junction bases outside the gene matches: 6. CDR3 residues: CSALGQKNTEAFF. CDR3 sequence (DNA): TGCAGCGCTCTGGGACAGAAGAACACTGAAGCTTTCTTT.

This clone has more than one count but fewer than ten. V gene TRBV4-1 combines with J gene TRBJ1-1; D call uncertain. The length of the CDR3 is 14 residues. With 4 bases removed from V and 3 bases from J, the gap between germline ends came to 12 bases. The germline V gene has CDR1 MGHRA and CDR2 YSYEKL. The CDR3 here is CASSPTQSYTEAFF. The CDR3 nucleotides read TGCGCCAGCAGCCCAACACAGAGTTACACTGAAGCTTTCTTT.

The V call is TRBV7-9, the J call TRBJ2-1; no clear D. The V end was cut by 8 bases, the J end by 7 bases, with 12 bases between. CDR1 and CDR2 from the germline V gene are SEHNR and FQNEAQ (reference sequence). The CDR3 has 12 amino acids. CDR3 DNA sequence: TGTGCCAGCGTCGAACTCACTAATGAGCAGTTCTTC. This translates into CASVELTNEQFF.

The rearrangement links TRBV27 to TRBJ2-4, with 9 bases matching TRBD1. Trimming at V came to 5 bases and at J to 7 bases, leaving 12 bases not matched to a gene. This CDR3 comprises 16 residues. The germline CDR1 and CDR2 sequences are MNHEY and SMNVEV (reference sequence). The CDR3 protein is CASSPGQGSINNIQYF. The DNA for the CDR3 is TGTGCCAGCAGTCCCGGACAGGGGAGTATAAACAACATTCAGTACTTC.

This clone was detected once. This sequence joins TRBV2 and TRBJ2-3; no firm D call. Between the trimmed V and J ends, which lost 5 bases and 0 bases, there was a span of 12 bases. Per the germline V gene, CDR1 is SNHLY and CDR2 is FYNNEI. The CDR3 is 15 residues long. This CDR3 reads CASSISALSTDTQYF. CDR3 coding DNA: TGTGCCAGCAGTATCAGCGCTCTAAGCACAGATACGCAGTATTTT.

This clone was detected only once. The V and J genes are TRBV5-6 and TRBJ1-5; 8 bases are shared with TRBD1. The CDR3 covers 16 residues. Trimming removed 2 bases from V and 7 bases from J; junction bases left unmatched: 11. Germline V gene lookup returns CDR1 SGHDT and CDR2 YYEEEE. CDR3: CASSFGGTGIGQPQHF. The CDR3 region has the DNA TGTGCCAGCAGCTTCGGGGGGACAGGCATTGGACAGCCCCAGCATTTT. Full variable domain (rest looked up from reference TRBV5-6 and TRBJ1-5): DAGVTQSPTHLIKTRGQQVTLRCSPKSGHDTVSWYQQALGQGPQFIFQYYEEEERQRGNFPDRFSGHQFPNYSSELNVNALLLGDSALYLCASSFGGTGIGQPQHFGDGTRLSIL.

The chain's CDR3 is CASSFSGRASGEQYF. DNA of the CDR3: TGTGCCAGCAGCTTTAGCGGGAGGGCCTCGGGCGAGCAGTACTTC. The rearrangement joins TRBV7-9 to TRBJ2-7, with 11 positions matching TRBD2. Trimming at V came to 3 bases and at J to 6 bases, leaving 7 bases not matched to a gene. The germline CDR1 and CDR2 sequences are SEHNR and FQNEAQ (reference sequence). The CDR3 totals 15 residues.

Turning to this clone: The same CDR3 arises from other DNA sequences in this sample as well. The J gene is TRBJ2-5, the V gene TRBV10-2; TRBD2 aligns across 7 bases. V gave up 2 bases and J gave up 4 bases; unmatched junction bases: 1. Germline-derived CDR1 and CDR2 are WSHSY and SAAADI. The CDR3 has 13 amino acids. CDR3 bases: TGCGCCAGCAGTGAGACGGGGGGAGAGACCCAGTACTTC. Amino acids: CASSETGGETQYF.

This clone was detected a few times. The chain combines TRBV5-1 with TRBJ2-4; 8 nucleotides line up with TRBD2. V trimming: 0 bases; J trimming: 6 bases; junction bases outside the gene matches: 8. In germline, CDR1 is SGHRS, CDR2 YFSETQ. The CDR3 contains 16 residues. The CDR3 protein is CASSLAPSGSANIQYF. As DNA, the CDR3 is TGCGCCAGCAGCTTGGCCCCTAGCGGGTCCGCAAACATTCAGTACTTC.

V usage is TRBV19 and J usage is TRBJ2-5; 9 bases are a match to TRBD1. CDR3 length equals 14 residues. Trimming removed 5 bases from V and 3 bases from J; junction bases left unmatched: 4. Germline CDR1 LNHDA, CDR2 SQIVND (reference sequence). The CDR3 sequence: CASSSDRGKETQYF. The CDR3 nucleotides are TGTGCCAGTAGTTCGGACAGGGGAAAAGAGACCCAGTACTTC.

V is TRBV5-8 and J is TRBJ2-7; 10 bases match TRBD2. Looked up from germline, CDR1 is SGHTS and CDR2 is YDEGEE. V lost 6 bases, J lost 4 bases, and 10 bases stayed unmatched. This CDR3 comprises 15 residues. The CDR3 sequence: CASKGLAAGWYEQYF. The CDR3 DNA reads TGTGCCAGCAAAGGACTAGCGGCAGGCTGGTACGAGCAGTACTTC.

The chain recombines TRBV9 with TRBJ2-3; 15 positions match TRBD2. The CDR3 sequence is 18 residues long. In germline, CDR1 is SGDLS, CDR2 YYNGEE. Trimming at V came to 0 bases and at J to 4 bases, leaving 6 bases not matched to a gene. CDR3 DNA sequence: TGTGCCAGCAGCGTAGTTGGACTAGCGGGAGGGCCCGCAGATACGCAGTATTTT. Its translation: CASSVVGLAGGPADTQYF.

The count of this clone is one. The chain uses TRBV11-2 and TRBJ2-3, with TRBD2 identical over 8 bases. J lost 0 bases, V lost 5 bases, and 7 bases had no gene match. The CDR3 totals 16 residues. The V gene's germline CDR1 is SGHAT and CDR2 FQNNGV. CDR3 in DNA: TGTGCCAGCAGCCTATCGGGACTAGTAAGCACAGATACGCAGTATTTT. It is translated as CASSLSGLVSTDTQYF.

The chain employs TRBV4-3 and TRBJ2-7; TRBD2 matches 8 bases. CDR1 is LGHNA, CDR2 YSLEER, per germline. The CDR3 is made up of 13 amino acids. V lost 3 bases, J lost 13 bases, and 11 bases stayed unmatched. The CDR3 is CASSQGPGTSPYF. For the CDR3, the DNA is TGCGCCAGCAGCCAGGGACCGGGGACTAGTCCTTACTTC.

This chain joins TRBV9 and TRBJ2-1, with D possibly being TRBD1 (6 bases). The ends were cut back, 4 bases at V and 9 bases at J, with 14 bases in the middle. CDR3 size: 13 residues. Germline-derived CDR1 and CDR2 are SGDLS and YYNGEE. The CDR3 sequence is CASSPEGDGEQFF. CDR3 nucleotides: TGTGCCAGCAGCCCAGAGGGGGACGGTGAGCAGTTCTTC. Complete variable domain (other parts from reference TRBV9 and TRBJ2-1): DSGVTQTPKHLITATGQRVTLRCSPRSGDLSVYWYQQSLDQGLQFLIQYYNGEERAKGNILERFSAQQFPDLHSELNLSSLELGDSALYFCASSPEGDGEQFFGPGTRLTVL.

The rearrangement uses TRBV19 and TRBJ2-7; 8 positions match TRBD1. The CDR3 is 15 amino acids. Germline V lookup: CDR1 LNHDA, CDR2 SQIVND (reference sequence). V gave up 6 bases and J gave up 4 bases; unmatched junction bases: 11. CDR3 loop: CASSEGTGWAYEQYF. The DNA for the CDR3 is TGTGCCAGTAGCGAGGGGACAGGCTGGGCGTACGAGCAGTACTTC.